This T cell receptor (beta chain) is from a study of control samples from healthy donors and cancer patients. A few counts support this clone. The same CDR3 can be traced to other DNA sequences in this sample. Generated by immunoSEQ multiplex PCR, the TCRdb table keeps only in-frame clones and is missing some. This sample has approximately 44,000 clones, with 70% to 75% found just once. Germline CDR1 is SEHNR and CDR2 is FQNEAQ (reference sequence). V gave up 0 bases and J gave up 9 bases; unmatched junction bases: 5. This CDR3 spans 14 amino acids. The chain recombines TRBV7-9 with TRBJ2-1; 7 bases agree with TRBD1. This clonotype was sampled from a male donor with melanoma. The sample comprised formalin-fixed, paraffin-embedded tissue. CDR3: CASSLAAGGREQFF. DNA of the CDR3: TGTGCCAGCAGCTTAGCGGCAGGGGGTCGTGAGCAGTTCTTC. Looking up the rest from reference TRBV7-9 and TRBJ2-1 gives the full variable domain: DTGVSQNPRHKITKRGQNVTFRCDPISEHNRLYWYRQTLGQGPEFLTYFQNEAQLEKSRLLSDRFSAERPKGSFSTLEIQRTEQGDSAMYLCASSLAAGGREQFFGPGTRLTVL.